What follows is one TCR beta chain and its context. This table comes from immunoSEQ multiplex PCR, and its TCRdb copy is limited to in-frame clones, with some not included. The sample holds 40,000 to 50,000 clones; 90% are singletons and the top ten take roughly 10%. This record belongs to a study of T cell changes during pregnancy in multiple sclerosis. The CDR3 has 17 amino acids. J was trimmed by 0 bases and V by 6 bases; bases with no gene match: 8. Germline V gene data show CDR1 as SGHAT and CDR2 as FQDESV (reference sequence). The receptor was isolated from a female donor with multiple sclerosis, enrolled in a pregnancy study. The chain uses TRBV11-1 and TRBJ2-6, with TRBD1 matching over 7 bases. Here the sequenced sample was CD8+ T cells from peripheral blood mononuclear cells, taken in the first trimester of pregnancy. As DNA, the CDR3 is TGTGCCAGCAGAACCACAGGGGCGGACTCTGGGGCCAACGTCCTGACTTTC. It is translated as CASRTTGADSGANVLTF.